The clone carrying this TCR beta chain has ten or more counts. The data derive from a study of molecular identifiers for immune sequencing clone quantification. V lost 4 bases, J lost 3 bases, and 4 bases stayed unmatched. Germline lookup yields CDR1 SGHVS and CDR2 FNYEAQ. CDR3 length equals 14 residues. MiXCR, run by TCRdb on the PCR reads, gives a single entry per CDR3 protein. The sample holds 460,000 or so distinct CDR3 sequences, about 22% seen once. The receptor's source is a human donor in good health. Some libraries in this study had Jurkat cell RNA spiked in. Specimen: naive CD8+ T cells from blood, with Jurkat cell RNA spiked in. Subset of the sample: FACS-sorted CD8+CD4-CCR7+CD45RA+ naive T cells. The chain employs TRBV7-6 and TRBJ2-3, with 7 positions matching TRBD1. Here the CDR3 DNA reads TGTGCCAGCAGCTCGACAGGGCGGACAGATACGCAGTATTTT. It codes for CASSSTGRTDTQYF.